This TCR beta chain appears in the sequencing data of a study of T cell changes during pregnancy in multiple sclerosis. Unmatched junction bases numbered 13, after V lost 5 bases and J lost 0 bases. The CDR3 consists of 18 residues. Germline V gives CDR1 SEHNR, CDR2 FQNEAQ (reference sequence). Sequenced by immunoSEQ multiplex PCR; TCRdb stores in-frame clones only, minus some. The profile covers about 71,000 clones, with about 91% appearing a single time and roughly 5% taken by the ten largest. Sample: CD8+ T cells from peripheral blood mononuclear cells, taken before pregnancy. This sequence was found in a female donor with multiple sclerosis, enrolled in a pregnancy study. V and J are TRBV7-9 and TRBJ2-7, with 10 bases that match TRBD1. The CDR3 nucleotides read TGTGCCAGCAGCCCGCCTTACGACAGGGGGCTTAGCTCCTACGAGCAGTACTTC. Translated: CASSPPYDRGLSSYEQYF. The variable domain in full, completed from reference TRBV7-9 and TRBJ2-7, reads DTGVSQNPRHKITKRGQNVTFRCDPISEHNRLYWYRQTLGQGPEFLTYFQNEAQLEKSRLLSDRFSAERPKGSFSTLEIQRTEQGDSAMYLCASSPPYDRGLSSYEQYFGPGTRLTVT.